These 26 T cell receptor beta chains share one sample of origin, sequenced in a study of cytomegalovirus exposure and HLA in healthy donors. In the PCR, 60 Vbeta and 13 Jbeta primers were used. Profiling relied on immunoSEQ multiplex PCR, and the TCRdb table lists in-frame clones only, not all of them. The repertoire consists of 65,000 to 100,000 clones, with more than 70% occurring once and the leading ten covering about 2.9%. Sequencing used PBMCs. The receptors stem from a man aged 35-49 years in good health and CMV-seronegative.

In DNA, the CDR3 is TGTGCCAGCAGACAGCCGGGACAGGGGGATGGCTACACCTTC. Its protein product is CASRQPGQGDGYTF. The V gene is TRBV27, the J gene TRBJ1-2; the match to TRBD1 covers 11 bases. The junction had 6 bases not matched to a gene; V was cut back by 6 bases and J by 6 bases. CDR1 MNHEY and CDR2 SMNVEV come from the germline V gene (reference sequence). The CDR3 length is 14 residues.

The V gene is TRBV28, the J gene TRBJ1-5; 7 bases are shared with TRBD1. Unmatched junction bases numbered 11, after V lost 6 bases and J lost 0 bases. The germline gives CDR1 MDHEN, CDR2 SYDVKM. The CDR3 runs to 17 residues. CDR3 coding DNA: TGTGCCAGCAGGGTTCGACAGGGAAAATATAGCAATCAGCCCCAGCATTTT. Protein: CASRVRQGKYSNQPQHF.

This chain uses TRBV7-2 with TRBJ1-3; maybe TRBD1 (5 bases). V lost 2 bases and J 0 bases, leaving 20 bases between the germline ends. CDR1 is SGHTA and CDR2 is FQGNSA in the germline V gene. The CDR3 runs 19 residues. This CDR3 reads CASSLQGSLNLLSGNTIYF. The CDR3 bases are TGTGCCAGCAGCTTACAGGGCAGCCTAAACCTTCTCTCTGGAAACACCATATATTTT.

The chain has TRBV5-1 and TRBJ1-1; 7 nucleotides line up with TRBD1. Losses at the gene ends were 2 bases for V and 6 bases for J; bases not matched to a gene: 10. The CDR3 sequence is 15 residues long. Germline V lookup: CDR1 SGHRS, CDR2 YFSETQ. As DNA, the CDR3 is TGCGCCAGCAGCTTTAGCCAGGGGGAAGGAGCTGAAGCTTTCTTT. Its protein product is CASSFSQGEGAEAFF.

V usage is TRBV2 and J usage is TRBJ1-3; TRBD1 agrees at 7 bases. V lost 2 bases to trimming and J lost 4 bases; unmatched junction nucleotides: 11. This CDR3 spans 17 amino acids. CDR1 and CDR2 (germline): SNHLY, FYNNEI. The CDR3 reads CASSEIRGGSGGNTIYF. The CDR3 DNA reads TGTGCCAGCAGTGAAATTCGAGGGGGCTCGGGAGGAAACACCATATATTTT.

The rearrangement uses TRBV14 and TRBJ1-3; D may be TRBD1 (5 bases). Trimming removed 4 bases at V and 2 bases at J, with 12 bases between. The CDR3 is 15 amino acids. The germline V gene encodes CDR1 SGHDN and CDR2 FVKESK. The CDR3 sequence is CASSPFGGAGNTIYF. The CDR3 region has the DNA TGTGCCAGCAGCCCTTTTGGAGGGGCTGGAAACACCATATATTTT.

The genes are TRBV4-1 and TRBJ1-6, with 7 nucleotides matching TRBD1. Unmatched junction bases numbered 8, after V lost 1 base and J lost 8 bases. In germline, CDR1 is MGHRA, CDR2 YSYEKL. This CDR3 is built from 16 residues. CDR3 bases: TGCGCCAGCAGCCAAGTTAAGGGGGCCGGGGATTCACCCCTCCACTTT. This encodes CASSQVKGAGDSPLHF.

This clone occurred a few times. A much larger clone lies a single base off, so this may be a read error. The chain has TRBV4-2 and TRBJ2-3; 14 nucleotides match TRBD2. CDR1 LGHNA and CDR2 YNFKEQ come from the germline V gene. With V trimmed by 3 bases and J by 4 bases, 0 bases remained unmatched. The CDR3 has 15 residues. The CDR3 is CASSQTSGGADTQYF. CDR3 in DNA: TGTGCCAGCAGCCAGACTAGCGGGGGGGCAGATACGCAGTATTTT.

The V and J genes are TRBV7-3 and TRBJ2-1, with 7 bases aligning to TRBD2. The CDR3 has 15 residues. Germline CDR1 is SGHTA and CDR2 is FQGTGA. V was pared by 0 bases and J by 4 bases, with 3 bases of the junction left unmatched. CDR3 protein: CASSLTLGGYNEQFF. The CDR3 DNA follows: TGTGCCAGCAGCTTAACGTTGGGAGGGTACAATGAGCAGTTCTTC.

The chain recombines TRBV10-3 with TRBJ1-4, with 8 positions matching TRBD1. The CDR3 length is 15 residues. The germline V gene encodes CDR1 ENHRY and CDR2 SYGVKD. J was trimmed by 5 bases and V by 6 bases; bases with no gene match: 8. CDR3 residues: CAISKTDRENEKLFF. The CDR3 region has the DNA TGTGCCATCAGCAAGACGGACAGGGAGAATGAAAAACTGTTTTTT.

The chain couples TRBV4-1 to TRBJ2-7, with D hard to call. V was clipped by 5 bases and J by 7 bases, with 18 bases between them. Germline V gene sequence: CDR1 MGHRA, CDR2 YSYEKL. The CDR3 has 14 amino acids. The CDR3 coding sequence is TGCGCCAGCAGCAAAGGGTCCCCTACTCGGGAGCAGTACTTC. This codes for CASSKGSPTREQYF.

V usage is TRBV19 and J usage is TRBJ1-1; tentative D call: TRBD1 (5 bases). CDR1 is LNHDA and CDR2 is SQIVND in the germline V gene (reference sequence). The CDR3 contains 15 residues. V was shortened by 5 bases and J by 0 bases, with 13 bases between the two germline ends. DNA for the CDR3: TGTGCCAGTAGTCCCGGACAAGGAGTGAACACTGAAGCTTTCTTT. This gives the protein CASSPGQGVNTEAFF. The variable domain in full, with the rest retrieved from reference TRBV19 and TRBJ1-1, is DGGITQSPKYLFRKEGQNVTLSCEQNLNHDAMYWYRQDPGQGLRLIYYSQIVNDFQKGDIAEGYSVSREKKESFPLTVTSAQKNPTAFYLCASSPGQGVNTEAFFGQGTRLTVV.

The rearrangement links TRBV7-9 to TRBJ2-5; possibly TRBD2 for D (5 bases). CDR3 size: 14 residues. CDR1 and CDR2 (germline): SEHNR, FQNEAQ (reference sequence). V was shortened by 5 bases and J by 0 bases, with 10 bases between the two germline ends. CDR3 region: CASSRGLHQETQYF. For the CDR3, the DNA is TGTGCCAGCAGCCGAGGGCTTCACCAAGAGACCCAGTACTTC.

V and J are TRBV6-5 and TRBJ2-7; no clear D gene. Germline V gives CDR1 MNHEY, CDR2 SVGAGI. The V end lost 3 bases, the J end lost 2 bases, and 11 bases lay between the germline ends. CDR3 length: 14 amino acids. The CDR3 sequence: CASSYYITAYEQYF. In DNA, the CDR3 is TGTGCCAGCAGTTATTACATTACCGCCTACGAGCAGTACTTC.

V and J are TRBV6-1 and TRBJ1-6, with a possible D match to TRBD1 (6 bases). Trimming removed 6 bases at V and 6 bases at J, with 15 bases between. This CDR3 contains 15 residues. Germline assignment: CDR1 MNHNS and CDR2 SASEGT. The CDR3 region has the DNA TGTGCCAGCAGACAGGGCGTCGCGAGTAATTCACCCCTCCACTTT. Translation: CASRQGVASNSPLHF.

The J gene is TRBJ1-3, the V gene TRBV11-2, with a weak D call TRBD1 (5 bases). Germline CDR1 is SGHAT and CDR2 is FQNNGV. The V gene lost 2 bases and the J gene lost 0 bases, with 8 bases spanning the gap. There are 15 residues in the CDR3. This chain's CDR3 is CASSLIQGSGNTIYF. Here the CDR3 DNA reads TGTGCCAGCAGCTTAATTCAGGGCTCTGGAAACACCATATATTTT. Variable domain in full (rest from reference TRBV11-2 and TRBJ1-3): EAGVAQSPRYKIIEKRQSVAFWCNPISGHATLYWYQQILGQGPKLLIQFQNNGVVDDSQLPKDRFSAERLKGVDSTLKIQPAKLEDSAVYLCASSLIQGSGNTIYFGEGSWLTVV.

This chain joins TRBV10-3 and TRBJ1-2, with D possibly being TRBD1 (5 bases). CDR3 length: 14 residues. From germline, CDR1 is ENHRY and CDR2 SYGVKD. Trimming cost V 3 bases and J 4 bases, with 12 bases left between them. The CDR3 protein is CAISDRVSSYGYTF. CDR3 sequence (DNA): TGTGCCATCAGTGACAGGGTGAGCTCCTATGGCTACACCTTC.

The rearrangement links TRBV29-1 to TRBJ2-7, with TRBD2 matching 7 bases. There are 16 residues in the CDR3. Germline CDR1 SQVTM, CDR2 ANQGSEA. The V and J ends lost 8 bases and 0 bases, in that order; junction bases with no gene match: 16. CDR3 coding DNA: TGCAGCTTTGCTACAGGAAGGGAGGGGTACTCCTACGAGCAGTACTTC. It yields the protein CSFATGREGYSYEQYF.

The chain joins TRBV7-9 to TRBJ1-2; a possible D gene is TRBD1 (6 bases). In germline, CDR1 is SEHNR, CDR2 FQNEAQ (reference sequence). The CDR3 consists of 14 residues. V lost 5 bases and J 2 bases, leaving 12 bases between the germline ends. The CDR3 is CASSPDRTNYGYTF. CDR3 in DNA: TGTGCCAGCAGCCCTGACAGGACGAACTATGGCTACACCTTC.

This chain joins TRBV4-1 and TRBJ1-6; possibly TRBD1 for D (5 bases). With 3 bases removed from V and 6 bases from J, the gap between germline ends came to 21 bases. The germline CDR1 and CDR2 sequences are MGHRA and YSYEKL. This CDR3 contains 18 residues. The CDR3: CASSHIQRRGGGNSPLHF. The CDR3 DNA sequence: TGCGCCAGCAGCCATATACAGAGGAGGGGAGGAGGTAATTCACCCCTCCACTTT.

This chain joins TRBV9 and TRBJ1-2, with 7 bases that match TRBD1. The CDR3 totals 17 residues. The germline V gene has CDR1 SGDLS and CDR2 YYNGEE. V was pared by 0 bases and J by 5 bases, with 13 bases of the junction left unmatched. The CDR3 spells CASSVEWSVDRLYGYTF. The CDR3 DNA sequence: TGTGCCAGCAGCGTAGAATGGTCGGTGGACAGGTTATATGGCTACACCTTC.

The chain combines TRBV4-2 with TRBJ1-1; D not certain. The CDR3 spans 15 residues. V lost 2 bases, J lost 2 bases, and 12 bases lay in between. Per germline, CDR1 LGHNA and CDR2 YNFKEQ. The CDR3 DNA reads as TGTGCCAGCAGCCAAAGGCAGGATTCTAACACTGAAGCTTTCTTT. Its protein product is CASSQRQDSNTEAFF.

The V call is TRBV19, the J call TRBJ1-5, with D unclear. In germline, CDR1 is LNHDA, CDR2 SQIVND (reference sequence). V gave up 3 bases and J gave up 8 bases, with 14 bases separating them. The CDR3 has 14 residues. CDR3 coding DNA: TGTGCCAGTAGTATTTCAAGCCTTAAGAAGCCCCAGCATTTT. Translating gives CASSISSLKKPQHF.

The V call is TRBV11-1, the J call TRBJ1-1, with D possibly being TRBD1 (5 bases). Deletions cut 6 bases from V and 4 bases from J, with 12 bases between. Germline lookup yields CDR1 SGHAT and CDR2 FQDESV (reference sequence). The length of the CDR3 is 13 residues. CDR3 nucleotide sequence: TGTGCCAGCAGTCAGGGAAGGACCACTGAAGCTTTCTTT. It is translated as CASSQGRTTEAFF. Together with reference TRBV11-1 and TRBJ1-1, the CDR3 gives the full variable domain: EAEVAQSPRYKITEKSQAVAFWCDPISGHATLYWYRQILGQGPELLVQFQDESVVDDSQLPKDRFSAERLKGVDSTLKIQPAELGDSAMYLCASSQGRTTEAFFGQGTRLTVV.

The table lists this clone with a count of one. The gene calls are TRBV10-3 and TRBJ2-1; D gene uncertain. The germline V and J ends were trimmed by 3 bases and 0 bases, with 9 bases remaining between them. Looked up from germline, CDR1 is ENHRY and CDR2 is SYGVKD. This CDR3 contains 15 residues. The CDR3 DNA reads as TGTGCCATCAGTGATGAGAATAGCTCCTACAATGAGCAGTTCTTC. Amino acids: CAISDENSSYNEQFF.

The CDR3 protein is CASSSQLDRTEKLFF. The CDR3 bases are TGTGCCAGCAGCTCACAACTGGACAGGACAGAAAAACTGTTTTTT. V is TRBV7-2 and J is TRBJ1-4; 7 nucleotides line up with TRBD1. This CDR3 contains 15 residues. Germline loops: CDR1 SGHTA, CDR2 FQGNSA. The V gene end was trimmed by 4 bases and the J gene end by 8 bases; junction bases not matched to a gene: 10.